This TCR beta chain was identified during a study of T cells after posttransplantation cyclophosphamide. Study observations and caveats: TRB clonality was highly associated with recipient CMV seropositivity and reactivation. Later post-transplant blood repertoires were often dominated by donor CD8+ memory clones. Blood and skin or GI T cell repertoires showed limited TRB overlap.

Busulfan-fludarabine conditioning, marrow transplant, and cyclophosphamide on days +3 and +4 were administered. Regarding this clone: Its antigen is unidentified.

The V gene end was trimmed by 2 bases and the J gene end by 1 base; junction bases not matched to a gene: 6. CDR3 length: 17 amino acids. Germline CDR1 and CDR2: SEHNR and FQNEAQ (reference sequence). The repertoire was sequenced with immunoSEQ multiplex PCR; TCRdb's copy has only in-frame clones and lacks some. The sample carries about 6,400 clones, 70% to 75% recorded once. The clonotype was recovered from a young adult male patient who received an allogeneic stem cell transplant from a related donor, was CMV-positive, and had acute GVHD only. These T cells may partly come from the graft donor. The rearrangement links TRBV7-9 to TRBJ2-3; TRBD2 agrees at 10 bases. Sample: PBMCs, taken roughly 45 months after allogeneic stem cell transplant with posttransplant cyclophosphamide. CDR3 DNA sequence: TGTGCCAGCAGCTTAAAAACCGGGACTAGCGGCACAGATACGCAGTATTTT. It is translated as CASSLKTGTSGTDTQYF.